This T cell receptor beta chain was profiled in a study of tumor-infiltrating lymphocytes in primary liver carcinoma (dated by TCRdb to 2015 to 2018). About the investigation overall: Surgical resection was performed in China between late 2015 and early 2016 on about 5 patients with histopathologically diagnosed primary liver carcinoma. Each sample produced roughly 3.5 to 7.13 million productive TCRbeta reads, and read depth showed no significant difference between tissue types. Of the five patients (three men and two women, aged 30 to 69 years), four had hepatocellular carcinoma and one had combined HCC and intrahepatic cholangiocarcinoma. High reproducibility was observed for the technical replicate repertoires, with mean shared-clone rates around 0.89 and correlation coefficients above 0.95. A total of roughly 35 specimens from 5 patients went through TCRbeta repertoire sequencing, namely 25 tumor regions, 5 adjacent noncancerous liver tissues and 5 peripheral blood samples. Across five regions of each liver tumor, along with adjacent normal tissue and blood, the study brought together TCRbeta repertoire sequencing, expression microarrays and whole-exome sequencing. The five patients had tumors of stage T1-T3 N0M0, with maximum diameters ranging from 4.2 to 10 cm.

This clonotype was detected once. Its antigen is currently not known. This may be a read error: a much more frequent sequence differs by one nucleotide. General study outcomes and caveats: Because only the TCR beta chain was sequenced and unpaired alpha chains were not captured, true repertoire diversity is likely underestimated. A significantly larger repertoire fraction was made up by the top 250 clones in tumors than in blood (p = 0.039). With just four to six patients in the study, the authors point out that the findings should be validated in a larger study. Because the samples were bulk and unsorted, CD4+ and CD8+ T cell repertoires could not be compared. Repertoire overlap was found to be higher between tumor regions (mean approximately 35%) than between tumor-adjacent (approximately 17%) or tumor-blood (around 15%) pairs, consistent with antigen-driven expansion.

Blood RNA was extracted from unsorted whole blood using TRIzol reagent, and germline DNA was obtained with the DNeasy Blood & Tissue kit. Chronic HBV infection was present in the patients, and the patients were treatment-naive at sampling. Before surgery, roughly 3.7 milliliters of peripheral blood were collected into K2EDTA tubes. Starting from 500 to 650 ng total RNA, TCRbeta-specific cDNA was produced by reverse transcription with a constant-region primer and ProtoScript II reverse transcriptase. Three nested multiplex PCR rounds, following a slightly modified ARM-PCR procedure, were used to build the TCRbeta libraries. Each of the first two PCR rounds ran for around 9 cycles and used multiplex TRBV1-TRBV30 forward primers together with a Cbeta reverse primer. Sample barcodes and Illumina adapters were attached in a final 25-cycle PCR using Deep VentR polymerase. Before sequencing, amplicons between 200 and 500 bp were purified from gel using a QIAquick gel extraction kit. An Illumina HiSeq 2500 was used to sequence the TCRbeta amplicons with 250-bp paired-end reads. From the authors' description of their analysis: Reads were quality-trimmed with Trimmomatic v0.33, and paired reads were merged with FLASH v1.2.11 to recover full CDR3 sequences. V, D and J germline segments were assigned to the rearranged TCRbeta sequences using MiGEC v1.2.1b. VDJtools v1.0.0 computed clonotype statistics and Shannon-Wiener diversity indices. Except for diversity analysis, only the 250 most abundant clonotypes of each sample were used in subsequent analyses to reduce sampling bias. TCRdb reprocessed the public reads (quality trimming at Q25 with fastp, clone calling with MiXCR) and kept in-frame beta chains. Rows matching on CDR3 protein sequence are summarized as one entry with the most common DNA and genes. TCRdb assigned the V and J calls; the authors' analysis was not used. The sample table lists some 320,000 distinct CDR3 sequences, around three fifths of them with a count of one. The ten largest clones add up to roughly 9% of the sample.

The trim is 8 bases for V and 4 bases for J, with a gap of 9 bases between the germline ends. The CDR3 covers 12 residues, taking in both the cysteine and the phenylalanine. The sequence is cut down to CDR3 DNA, 36 bases in frame from base 1. According to the germline V gene, CDR1 reads MNHEY and CDR2 reads SVGEGT. The rearrangement joined TRBV6-2 or TRBV6-3 to TRBJ1-5; no confident D gene assignment can be made. This sequence originates from a man aged 35 to 55 with primary liver carcinoma and hepatitis B virus infection. The source material was peripheral blood. The nucleotides read TGTGCCAGCTCGGGGATAAATCAGCCCCAGCATTTT. Its coded protein is CASSGINQPQHF.